A single TCR beta chain is shown here with its context. Its antigen is currently unknown. TCRdb keeps only in-frame clones here, not all; method: immunoSEQ multiplex PCR. Here the sample spans about 26,000 clones, 83% being singletons. The entry originates in a study of OX40 agonist ivuxolimab in advanced cancers. Overall study context: Aged roughly 23 to 85 with a mean of 60 years, they were around 79% male.

CDR3 size: 14 residues. V shed 7 bases and J shed 10 bases, with 22 bases lying between them. Germline-derived CDR1 and CDR2 are SGHAT and FQNNGV. Findings of the study overall: Specificity for antigen went undetermined in the expanded peripheral T cells. Both CD4+ and CD8+ T cell populations in blood had undergone clonal expansion by week 6 at 0.1 to 3.0 mg/kg. Average numbers of expanded clones were greater in CD8+ T cells than in CD4+.

This rearrangement joins TRBV11-2 to TRBJ1-1, with a possible D match to TRBD1 (6 bases). The clonotype comes from an adult with an advanced solid tumor such as melanoma, head and neck, liver or kidney cancer. The source was CD4+ or CD8+ T cells sorted from blood, collected in a trial of the OX40 agonist ivuxolimab. CDR3 protein: CASTPTTGSRGAFF. In nucleotides, the CDR3 is TGTGCCAGCACCCCGACGACAGGCTCGCGAGGAGCTTTCTTT. Full variable domain (rest looked up from reference TRBV11-2 and TRBJ1-1): EAGVAQSPRYKIIEKRQSVAFWCNPISGHATLYWYQQILGQGPKLLIQFQNNGVVDDSQLPKDRFSAERLKGVDSTLKIQPAKLEDSAVYLCASTPTTGSRGAFFGQGTRLTVV.